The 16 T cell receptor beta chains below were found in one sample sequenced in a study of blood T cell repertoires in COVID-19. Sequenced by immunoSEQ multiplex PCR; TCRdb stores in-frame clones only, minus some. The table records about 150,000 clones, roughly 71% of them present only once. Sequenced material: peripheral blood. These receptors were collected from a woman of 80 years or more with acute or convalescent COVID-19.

Here the CDR3 DNA reads TGTGCCAGCAGCTTAGGGACAGAATATGACGGCTACACCTTC. Translating gives CASSLGTEYDGYTF. The chain recombines TRBV7-9 with TRBJ1-2; D is perhaps TRBD1 (6 bases). The CDR3 is 14 amino acids. Trimming took 1 base from V and 8 from J, leaving 14 bases between them. From germline, CDR1 is SEHNR and CDR2 FQNEAQ (reference sequence).

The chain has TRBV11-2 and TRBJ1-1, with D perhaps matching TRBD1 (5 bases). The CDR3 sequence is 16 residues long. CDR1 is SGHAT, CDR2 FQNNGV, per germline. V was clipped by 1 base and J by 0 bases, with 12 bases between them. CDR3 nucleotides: TGTGCCAGCAGCTTAGGGCAGGGCAATCTGAACACTGAAGCTTTCTTT. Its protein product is CASSLGQGNLNTEAFF. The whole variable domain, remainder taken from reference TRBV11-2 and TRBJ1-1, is EAGVAQSPRYKIIEKRQSVAFWCNPISGHATLYWYQQILGQGPKLLIQFQNNGVVDDSQLPKDRFSAERLKGVDSTLKIQPAKLEDSAVYLCASSLGQGNLNTEAFFGQGTRLTVV.

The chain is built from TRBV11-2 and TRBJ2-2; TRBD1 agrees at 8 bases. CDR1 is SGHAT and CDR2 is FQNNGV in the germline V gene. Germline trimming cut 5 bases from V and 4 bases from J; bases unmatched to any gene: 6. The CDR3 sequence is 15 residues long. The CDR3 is CASSDRQGFTGELFF. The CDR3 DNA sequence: TGTGCCAGCAGCGATCGACAGGGGTTCACCGGGGAGCTGTTTTTT.

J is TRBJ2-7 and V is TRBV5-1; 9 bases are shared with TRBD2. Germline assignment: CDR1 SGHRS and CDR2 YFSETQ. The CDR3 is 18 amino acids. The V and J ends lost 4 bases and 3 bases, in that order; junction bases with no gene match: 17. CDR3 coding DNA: TGCGCCAGCAGCGAAGGTAATAGCGGGAGCACCACCGTCTACGAGCAGTACTTC. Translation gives CASSEGNSGSTTVYEQYF. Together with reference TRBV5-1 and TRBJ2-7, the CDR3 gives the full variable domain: KAGVTQTPRYLIKTRGQQVTLSCSPISGHRSVSWYQQTPGQGLQFLFEYFSETQRNKGNFPGRFSGRQFSNSRSEMNVSTLELGDSALYLCASSEGNSGSTTVYEQYFGPGTRLTVT.

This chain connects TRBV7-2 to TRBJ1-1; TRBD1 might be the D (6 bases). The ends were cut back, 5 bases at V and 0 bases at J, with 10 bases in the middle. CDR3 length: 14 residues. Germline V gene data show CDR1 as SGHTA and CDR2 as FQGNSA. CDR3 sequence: CASSRTGLNTEAFF. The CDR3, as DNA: TGTGCCAGCAGCAGAACAGGGTTGAACACTGAAGCTTTCTTT.

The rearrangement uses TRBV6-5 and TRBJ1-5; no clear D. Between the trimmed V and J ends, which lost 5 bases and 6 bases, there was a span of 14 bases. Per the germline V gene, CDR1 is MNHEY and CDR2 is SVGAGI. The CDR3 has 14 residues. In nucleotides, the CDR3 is TGTGCCAGCAGTCCCATGGGGAGCGCTCAGCCCCAGCATTTT. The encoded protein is CASSPMGSAQPQHF.

CDR3 in amino acids: CASSQPPGDRGNTEAFF. CDR3 bases: TGCGCCAGCAGCCAACCACCCGGGGACAGGGGGAACACTGAAGCTTTCTTT. The V and J genes are TRBV4-3 and TRBJ1-1; 10 bases fit TRBD1. The V and J ends lost 2 bases and 1 base, in that order; junction bases with no gene match: 7. The CDR3 covers 17 residues. Germline assignment: CDR1 LGHNA and CDR2 YSLEER.

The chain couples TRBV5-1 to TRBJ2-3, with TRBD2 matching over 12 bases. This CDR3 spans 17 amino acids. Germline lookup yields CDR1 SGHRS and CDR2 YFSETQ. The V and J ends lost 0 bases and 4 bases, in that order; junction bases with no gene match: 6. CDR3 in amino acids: CASSLAALAGGADTQYF. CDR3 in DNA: TGCGCCAGCAGCTTGGCCGCACTAGCGGGAGGAGCAGATACGCAGTATTTT.

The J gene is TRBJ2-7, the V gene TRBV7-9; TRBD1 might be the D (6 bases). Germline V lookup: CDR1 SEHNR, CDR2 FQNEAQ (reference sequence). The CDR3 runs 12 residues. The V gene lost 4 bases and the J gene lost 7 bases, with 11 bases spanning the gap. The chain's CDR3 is CASSSGTYEQYF. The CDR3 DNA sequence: TGTGCCAGCAGCTCCGGGACATATGAGCAGTACTTC.

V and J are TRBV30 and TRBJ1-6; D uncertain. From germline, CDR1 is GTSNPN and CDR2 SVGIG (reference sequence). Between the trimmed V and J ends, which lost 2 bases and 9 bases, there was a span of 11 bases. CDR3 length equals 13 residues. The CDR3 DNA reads TGTGCCTGGAGTCCCGAGCATGCTTCACCCCTCCACTTT. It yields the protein CAWSPEHASPLHF.

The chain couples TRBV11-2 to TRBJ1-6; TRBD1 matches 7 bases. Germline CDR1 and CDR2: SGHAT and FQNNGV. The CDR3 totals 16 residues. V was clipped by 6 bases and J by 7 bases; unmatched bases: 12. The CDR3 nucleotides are TGTGCCAGCAGTACACGGACAGGCGACTTCAATTCACCCCTCCACTTT. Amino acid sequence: CASSTRTGDFNSPLHF. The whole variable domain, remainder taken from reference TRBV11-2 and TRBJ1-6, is EAGVAQSPRYKIIEKRQSVAFWCNPISGHATLYWYQQILGQGPKLLIQFQNNGVVDDSQLPKDRFSAERLKGVDSTLKIQPAKLEDSAVYLCASSTRTGDFNSPLHFGNGTRLTVT.

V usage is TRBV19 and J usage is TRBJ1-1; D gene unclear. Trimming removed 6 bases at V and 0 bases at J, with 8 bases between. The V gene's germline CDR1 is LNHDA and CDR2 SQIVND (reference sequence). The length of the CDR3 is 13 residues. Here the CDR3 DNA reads TGTGCCAGTAGCTCTGCGGTGAACACTGAAGCTTTCTTT. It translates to CASSSAVNTEAFF.

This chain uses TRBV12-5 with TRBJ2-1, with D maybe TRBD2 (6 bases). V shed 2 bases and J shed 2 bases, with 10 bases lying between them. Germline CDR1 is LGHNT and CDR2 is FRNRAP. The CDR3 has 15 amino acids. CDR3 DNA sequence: TGTGCTAGTGGTTTGCTTCCGGGGGCCTACAATGAGCAGTTCTTC. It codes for CASGLLPGAYNEQFF. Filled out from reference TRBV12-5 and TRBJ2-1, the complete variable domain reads DARVTQTPRHKVTEMGQEVTMRCQPILGHNTVFWYRQTMMQGLELLAYFRNRAPLDDSGMPKDRFSAEMPDATLATLKIQPSEPRDSAVYFCASGLLPGAYNEQFFGPGTRLTVL.

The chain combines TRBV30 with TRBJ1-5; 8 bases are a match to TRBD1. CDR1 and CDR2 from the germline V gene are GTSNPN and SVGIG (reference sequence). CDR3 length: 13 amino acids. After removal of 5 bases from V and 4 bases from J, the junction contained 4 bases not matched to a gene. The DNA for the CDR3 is TGTGCCTGGGCAGGGGGCTTGAATCAGCCCCAGCATTTT. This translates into CAWAGGLNQPQHF.

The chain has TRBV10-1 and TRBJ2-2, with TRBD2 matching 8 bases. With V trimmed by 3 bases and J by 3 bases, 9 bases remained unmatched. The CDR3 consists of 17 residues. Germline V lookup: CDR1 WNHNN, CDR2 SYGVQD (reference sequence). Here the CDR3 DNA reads TGCGCCAGCAGTGACCCCCGGGGGGGGGCGGACACCGGGGAGCTGTTTTTT. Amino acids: CASSDPRGGADTGELFF.

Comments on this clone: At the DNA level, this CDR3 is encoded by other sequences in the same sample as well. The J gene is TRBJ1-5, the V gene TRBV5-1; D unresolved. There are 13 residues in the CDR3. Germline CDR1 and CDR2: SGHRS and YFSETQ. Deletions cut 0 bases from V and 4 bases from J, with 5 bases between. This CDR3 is CASSLDLNQPQHF. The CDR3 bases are TGCGCCAGCAGCTTGGACCTAAATCAGCCCCAGCATTTT.